The clone carrying this TCR beta chain has just a few counts. This entry is derived from a study of human T cells and chemical hapten exposure. TCRdb used MiXCR to reprocess the RACE reads, holding one entry per CDR3 protein. Here the sample spans around 67,000 distinct CDR3 sequences, 8.5% being singletons. Described time point: patch test 2, 6 weeks after DPC sensitization. The treatment: therapeutic diphenylcyclopropenone sensitization with weekly scalp DPC. The sample was whole blood, taken in connection with sensitization to the hapten diphenylcyclopropenone (DPC). The clonotype was recovered from a woman in her 50s with alopecia areata. Some clones in this sample may be carry-over from other donors' samples.

CDR3 sequence reads: CASSQEPGATEAFF. The CDR3 bases are TGTGCCAGCAGCCAAGAACCAGGGGCCACTGAAGCTTTCTTT. V gene TRBV14 combines with J gene TRBJ1-1; D may be TRBD1 (6 bases). The CDR3 loop spans 14 amino acids. V lost 0 bases, J lost 4 bases, and 9 bases lay in between. Per germline, CDR1 SGHDN and CDR2 FVKESK.